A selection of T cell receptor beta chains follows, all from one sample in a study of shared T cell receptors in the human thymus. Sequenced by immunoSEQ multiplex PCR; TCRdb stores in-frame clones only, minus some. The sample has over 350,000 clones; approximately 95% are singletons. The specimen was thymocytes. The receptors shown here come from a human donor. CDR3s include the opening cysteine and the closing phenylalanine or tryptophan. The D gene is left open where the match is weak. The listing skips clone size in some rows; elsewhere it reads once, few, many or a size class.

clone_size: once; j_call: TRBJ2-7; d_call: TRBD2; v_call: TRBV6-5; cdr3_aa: CASSYGASGVRYEQYF; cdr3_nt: TGTGCCAGCAGTTACGGCGCTAGCGGAGTACGTTACGAGCAGTACTTC
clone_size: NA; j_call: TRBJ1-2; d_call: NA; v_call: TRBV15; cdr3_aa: CATSRQPWLHLRFGGPGYTF; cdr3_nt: NA
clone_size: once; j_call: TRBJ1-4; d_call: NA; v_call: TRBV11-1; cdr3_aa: CASSLSVKGEKLFF; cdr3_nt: TGTGCCAGCAGCTTAAGTGTGAAGGGAGAAAAACTGTTTTTT
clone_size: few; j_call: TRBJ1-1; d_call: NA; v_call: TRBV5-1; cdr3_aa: CASSFQGGGTEAFF; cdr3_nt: TGCGCCAGCAGCTTCCAGGGAGGTGGGACTGAAGCTTTCTTT
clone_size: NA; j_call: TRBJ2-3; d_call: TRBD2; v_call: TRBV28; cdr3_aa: CASVTSGDTDTQYF; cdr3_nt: TGTGCCAGCGTAACTAGCGGGGACACAGATACGCAGTATTTT
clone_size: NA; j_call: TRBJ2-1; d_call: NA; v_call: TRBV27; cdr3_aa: CASSLKYGTGGGNEQFF; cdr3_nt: TGTGCCAGCAGTTTAAAGTATGGGACCGGAGGAGGCAATGAGCAGTTCTTC
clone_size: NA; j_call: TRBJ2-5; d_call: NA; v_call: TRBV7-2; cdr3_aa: CASSLDGSAGTQYF; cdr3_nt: TGTGCCAGCAGCTTAGACGGGAGCGCGGGGACCCAGTACTTC
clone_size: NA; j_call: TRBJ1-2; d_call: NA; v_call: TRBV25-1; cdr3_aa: CASSVLNVDGTNYGYTF; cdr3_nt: TGTGCCAGCAGTGTCCTCAACGTTGACGGGACTAACTATGGCTACACCTTC
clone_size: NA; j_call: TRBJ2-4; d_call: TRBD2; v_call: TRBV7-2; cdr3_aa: CASSSMTSGHENIQYF; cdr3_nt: TGTGCCAGCAGCTCCATGACTAGCGGCCACGAGAACATTCAGTACTTC
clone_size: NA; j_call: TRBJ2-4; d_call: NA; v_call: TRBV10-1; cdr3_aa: CASNPGGPGGNIQYF; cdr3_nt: TGCGCCAGCAATCCCGGCGGGCCGGGTGGGAACATTCAGTACTTC
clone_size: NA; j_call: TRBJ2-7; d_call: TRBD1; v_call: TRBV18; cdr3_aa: CASSEDRDAYEQYF; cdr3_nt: TGTGCCAGCTCAGAAGACAGGGACGCCTACGAGCAGTACTTC
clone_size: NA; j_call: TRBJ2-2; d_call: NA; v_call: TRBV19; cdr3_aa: CASSGAGQLKNTGELFF; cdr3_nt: TGTGCCAGTAGTGGGGCGGGACAGCTGAAGAACACCGGGGAGCTGTTTTTT
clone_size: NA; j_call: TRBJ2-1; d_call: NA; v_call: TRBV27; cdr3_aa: CASSFSGSAYNEQFF; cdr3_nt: TGTGCCAGCAGTTTTTCGGGGAGCGCCTACAATGAGCAGTTCTTC
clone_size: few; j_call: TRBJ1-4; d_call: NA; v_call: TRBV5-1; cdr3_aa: CASSLVGRGRENEKLFF; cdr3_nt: TGCGCCAGCAGCTTGGTAGGGAGGGGGAGAGAAAATGAAAAACTGTTTTTT
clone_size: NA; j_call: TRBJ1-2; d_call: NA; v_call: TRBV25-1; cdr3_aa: CASSRDGDGYTF; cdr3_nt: TGTGCCAGCAGCCGGGACGGAGATGGCTACACCTTC
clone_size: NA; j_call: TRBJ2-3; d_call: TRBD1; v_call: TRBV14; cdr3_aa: CASSQDYQTGETFTRSNGTDTQYF; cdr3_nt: TGTGCCAGCAGCCAAGACTACCAGACAGGGGAAACTTTTACGAGGTCAAATGGCACAGATACGCAGTATTTT
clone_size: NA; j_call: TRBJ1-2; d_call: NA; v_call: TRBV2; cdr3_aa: CASSEALREENYGYTF; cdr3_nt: TGTGCCAGCAGTGAAGCGCTTAGGGAAGAGAACTATGGCTACACCTTC
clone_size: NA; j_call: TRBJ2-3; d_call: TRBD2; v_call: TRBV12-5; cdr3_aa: CASGMSGSVDTQYF; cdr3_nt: TGTGCTAGTGGCATGAGCGGGAGCGTAGATACGCAGTATTTT
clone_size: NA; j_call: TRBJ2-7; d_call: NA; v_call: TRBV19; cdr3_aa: CASSIGEGVTGEQYF; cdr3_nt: TGTGCCAGTAGTATCGGTGAGGGGGTAACGGGGGAGCAGTACTTC
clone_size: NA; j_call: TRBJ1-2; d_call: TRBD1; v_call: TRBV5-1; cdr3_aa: CASSATDRALGYGYTF; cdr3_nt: TGCGCCAGCAGCGCCACAGACAGGGCCCTAGGCTATGGCTACACCTTC
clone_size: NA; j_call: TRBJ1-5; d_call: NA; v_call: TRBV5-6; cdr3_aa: CASSLAGPQRNQPQHF; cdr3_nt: TGTGCCAGCAGCTTGGCCGGGCCACAGAGAAATCAGCCCCAGCATTTT
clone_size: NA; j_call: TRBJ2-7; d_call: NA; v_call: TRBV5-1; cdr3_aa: CASSLGQGTSYEQYF; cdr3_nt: TGCGCCAGCAGCTTGGGGCAGGGGACTTCCTACGAGCAGTACTTC
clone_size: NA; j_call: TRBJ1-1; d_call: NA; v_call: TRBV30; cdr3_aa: CVLGVESTEAFF; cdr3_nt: TGTGTATTGGGGGTAGAGTCCACTGAAGCTTTCTTT
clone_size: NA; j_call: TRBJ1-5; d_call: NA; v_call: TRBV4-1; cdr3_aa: CASSPSGVRQPQHF; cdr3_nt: TGCGCCAGCAGCCCTTCCGGGGTTAGGCAGCCCCAGCATTTT
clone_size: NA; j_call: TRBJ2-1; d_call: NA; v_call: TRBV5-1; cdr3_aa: CASSSLSGPNNEQFF; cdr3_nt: TGCGCCAGCAGCTCCCTGTCGGGGCCGAACAATGAGCAGTTCTTC
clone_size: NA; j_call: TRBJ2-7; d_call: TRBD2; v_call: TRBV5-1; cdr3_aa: CASSQALTSGSSYEQYF; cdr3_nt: TGCGCCAGCAGCCAGGCCTTAACTAGCGGGAGCTCCTACGAGCAGTACTTC
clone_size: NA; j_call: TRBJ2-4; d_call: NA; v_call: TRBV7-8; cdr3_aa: CASSLEGYRPLAKNIQYF; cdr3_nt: TGTGCCAGCAGCTTAGAAGGATACAGGCCACTAGCCAAAAACATTCAGTACTTC
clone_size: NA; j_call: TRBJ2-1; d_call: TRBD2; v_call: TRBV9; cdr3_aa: CASEGGESGTEQFF; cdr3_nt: TGTGCCAGCGAGGGAGGGGAATCCGGGACTGAGCAGTTCTTC
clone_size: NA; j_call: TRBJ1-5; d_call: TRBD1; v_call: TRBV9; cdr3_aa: CASSGTGLSNQPQHF; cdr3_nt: TGTGCCAGCAGCGGGACAGGGCTGAGCAATCAGCCCCAGCATTTT
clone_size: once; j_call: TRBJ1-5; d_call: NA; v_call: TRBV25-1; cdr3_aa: CASSEYDLGETNQPQHF; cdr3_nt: TGTGCCAGCAGTGAATATGATTTGGGAGAGACCAATCAGCCCCAGCATTTT
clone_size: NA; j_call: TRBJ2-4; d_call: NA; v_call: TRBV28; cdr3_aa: CASNGHRDIQYF; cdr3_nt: TGTGCCAGCAATGGGCATAGGGACATTCAGTACTTC
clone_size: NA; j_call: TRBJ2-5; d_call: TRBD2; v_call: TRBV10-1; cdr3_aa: CASSDGTSGGKETQYF; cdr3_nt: TGCGCCAGCTCTGATGGGACTAGCGGGGGAAAAGAGACCCAGTACTTC
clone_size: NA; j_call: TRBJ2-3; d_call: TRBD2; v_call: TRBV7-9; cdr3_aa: CASSSSGTGDTQYF; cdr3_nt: TGTGCCAGCAGCTCTAGCGGGACCGGAGATACGCAGTATTTT
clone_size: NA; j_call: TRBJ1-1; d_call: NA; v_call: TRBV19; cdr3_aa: CASSIAEENTEAFF; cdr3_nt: TGTGCCAGTAGTATCGCCGAGGAGAACACTGAAGCTTTCTTT
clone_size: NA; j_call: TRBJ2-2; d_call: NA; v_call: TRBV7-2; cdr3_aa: CASYNRGTGELFF; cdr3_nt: TGTGCCTCGTACAACCGGGGCACCGGGGAGCTGTTTTTT